Listed below are T cell receptor beta chains from one sample, sequenced in a study of long-term antiretroviral therapy in people with HIV. Profiling relied on immunoSEQ multiplex PCR, and the TCRdb table lists in-frame clones only, not all of them. Among roughly 25,000 clones listed, about four fifths were seen once. The material sequenced was unsorted PBMCs, taken 1.1 years before starting antiretroviral therapy. Receptor source: a young woman with HIV. CDR3s include the opening cysteine and the closing phenylalanine or tryptophan. A D gene is named only where the DNA matches it firmly. Rows may omit the clone size; those that give it use once, few, many or a size class.

>-|TRBV10-3|12|-|TRBJ1-1
TGTGCCATCAGTGAGGCAGGGTCTGAAGCTTTCTTT
CAISEAGSEAFF
>-|TRBV5-1|14|-|TRBJ1-2
TGCGCCAGCAGCTTGCTTGTTGGGGAACATGGCTACACCTTC
CASSLLVGEHGYTF
>-|TRBV6-1|15|-|TRBJ1-1
TGTGCCAGCTGGACGCGGACGGTAATGAACACTGAAGCTTTCTTT
CASWTRTVMNTEAFF
>-|TRBV6-1|15|TRBD2|TRBJ2-1
TGTGCCAGCAGTGAGACTAGCGGCTCCTACAATGAGCAGTTCTTC
CASSETSGSYNEQFF
>-|TRBV25-1|15|-|TRBJ2-5
TGTGCCAGCAGTGAAGAGCAGGGAAGTCAGGAGACCCAGTACTTC
CASSEEQGSQETQYF
>-|TRBV2|17|-|TRBJ1-4
TGTGCCAGCAGTGGGGTGGGTAGGGGGGCCGCTAATGAAAAACTGTTTTTT
CASSGVGRGAANEKLFF
>-|TRBV28|13|TRBD1|TRBJ2-7
TGTGCCAGCAGAGGACAGGGGATCCACGAGCAGTACTTC
CASRGQGIHEQYF
>-|TRBV2|13|-|TRBJ1-1
TGTGCCAGCGCTCAGGGTCAGGGCACTGAAGCTTTCTTT
CASAQGQGTEAFF
>-|TRBV5-1|15|-|TRBJ2-7
TGCGCCAGCAGCCGACGGGACGTTGGTGTCTACGAGCAGTACTTC
CASSRRDVGVYEQYF
>once|TRBV7-2|15|-|TRBJ2-5
TGTGCCAGCAGCAAGAGCGGAAATACAGCGGAGACCCAGTACTTC
CASSKSGNTAETQYF
>-|TRBV12-5|15|-|TRBJ1-2
TGTGCTAGTGGCGGTCGGGGGCGGGGTAACTATGGCTACACCTTC
CASGGRGRGNYGYTF
>-|TRBV5-1|17|TRBD1|TRBJ1-1
TGCGCCAGCAGCCTCCCCCTTGGGACAGGGATGAACACTGAAGCTTTCTTT
CASSLPLGTGMNTEAFF
>once|TRBV6-1|13|-|TRBJ2-5
TGTGCCAGCAGTGAATGGATGGAGGAGACCCAGTACTTC
CASSEWMEETQYF
>-|TRBV5-1|15|-|TRBJ2-2
TGCGCCAGCACCTTGAAAGGGGGGGGAGCCGGGGAGCTGTTTTTT
CASTLKGGGAGELFF
>once|TRBV6-5|15|TRBD2|TRBJ2-2
TGTGCCAGCAGTTACAGCGGGGGGGCAACCGGGGAGCTGTTTTTT
CASSYSGGATGELFF
>-|TRBV11-3|15|TRBD1|TRBJ2-3
TGTGCCAGCAGCTTAGGGGGTCAGGGGGCTAATACGCAGTATTTT
CASSLGGQGANTQYF
>few|TRBV28|16|-|TRBJ1-1
TGTGCCAGCAGTTCCCTCGGGCAGGGAGGGTTCACTGAAGCTTTCTTT
CASSSLGQGGFTEAFF
>few|TRBV19|16|-|TRBJ1-2
TGTGCCAGTACCTCTCCGACGGGGGGGCTGAACTATGGCTACACCTTC
CASTSPTGGLNYGYTF
>once|TRBV11-2|15|-|TRBJ2-3
TGTGCCAGCAGCTTCAAAAATGAGGGCACAGATACGCAGTATTTT
CASSFKNEGTDTQYF
>once|TRBV21-1|15|-|TRBJ1-1
TGTGCCAGCAGCGGAGGACAGGGGGTAGAGGATGAAGCTTTCTTT
CASSGGQGVEDEAFF
>-|TRBV9|16|-|TRBJ2-6
TGTGCCAGCAGCGTATATGGGGGCCTTGGGGCCAACGTCCTGACTTTC
CASSVYGGLGANVLTF
>-|TRBV27|14|-|TRBJ2-2
TGTGCCAGCGGGTTAGGACAGAACACCGGGGAGCTGTTTTTT
CASGLGQNTGELFF
>once|TRBV7-8|17|TRBD1|TRBJ1-4
TGTGCCAGCAGCTTAGGGGACAGTGGGGACGCGCGTGAAAAACTGTTTTTT
CASSLGDSGDAREKLFF
>-|TRBV10-3|16|TRBD1|TRBJ1-1
TGTGCCATCAGTGGGGGTACAGGGGGGTCGGACACTGAAGCTTTCTTT
CAISGGTGGSDTEAFF
>-|TRBV9|14|-|TRBJ1-5
TGTGCCAGCAGCGAAGGGTTCAGCAATCAGCCCCAGCATTTT
CASSEGFSNQPQHF
>-|TRBV5-6|17|TRBD2|TRBJ2-7
TGTGCCAGCAGCCAGGGACTAGCGGGGGGGGGATCCTACGAGCAGTACTTC
CASSQGLAGGGSYEQYF
>-|TRBV9|14|-|TRBJ1-6
TGTGCCAGCAGCGTAGGGCTCTCTGGATCACCCCTCCACTTT
CASSVGLSGSPLHF
>-|TRBV30|13|-|TRBJ1-1
TGTGCCTGGAGTTCCAGGGAGAAGAGTGAAGCTTTCTTT
CAWSSREKSEAFF
>-|TRBV11-2|17|-|TRBJ2-3
TGTGCCAGCAGCTTTGGTCAGGGGAAAACGGAGGGAGATACGCAGTATTTT
CASSFGQGKTEGDTQYF
>-|TRBV13|15|-|TRBJ2-7
TGTGCCAGCAGCTTAGGGAGAGGGGGCTCCTACGAGCAGTACTTC
CASSLGRGGSYEQYF